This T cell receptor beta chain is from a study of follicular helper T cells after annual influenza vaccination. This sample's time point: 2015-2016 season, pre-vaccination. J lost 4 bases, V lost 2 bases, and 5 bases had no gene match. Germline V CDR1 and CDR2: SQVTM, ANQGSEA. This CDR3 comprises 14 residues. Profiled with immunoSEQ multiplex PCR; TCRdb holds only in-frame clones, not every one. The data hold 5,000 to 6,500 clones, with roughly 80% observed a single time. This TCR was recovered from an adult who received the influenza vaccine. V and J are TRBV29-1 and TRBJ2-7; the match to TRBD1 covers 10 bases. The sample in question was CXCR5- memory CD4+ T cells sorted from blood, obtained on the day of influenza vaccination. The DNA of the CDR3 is TGCAGCGTTGAATTGACAGGGGGCCGGTACGAGCAGTACTTC. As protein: CSVELTGGRYEQYF.